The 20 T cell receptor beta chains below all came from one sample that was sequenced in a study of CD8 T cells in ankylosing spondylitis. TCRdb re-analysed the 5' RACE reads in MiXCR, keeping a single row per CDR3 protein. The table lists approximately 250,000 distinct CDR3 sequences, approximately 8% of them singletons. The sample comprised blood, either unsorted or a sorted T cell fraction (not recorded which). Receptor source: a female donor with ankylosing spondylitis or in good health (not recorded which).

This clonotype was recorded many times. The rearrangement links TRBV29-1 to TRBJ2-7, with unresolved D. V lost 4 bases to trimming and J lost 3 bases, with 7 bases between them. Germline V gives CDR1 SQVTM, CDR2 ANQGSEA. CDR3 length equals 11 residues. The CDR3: CSVVKRYEQYF. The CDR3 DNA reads TGCAGCGTTGTCAAGCGCTACGAGCAGTACTTC.

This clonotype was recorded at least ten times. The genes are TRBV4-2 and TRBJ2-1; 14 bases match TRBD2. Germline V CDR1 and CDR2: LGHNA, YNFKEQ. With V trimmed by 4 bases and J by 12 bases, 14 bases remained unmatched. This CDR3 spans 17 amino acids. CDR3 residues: CASSPRGPGLAGVSQFF. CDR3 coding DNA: TGTGCCAGCAGCCCCCGGGGGCCGGGACTAGCGGGAGTGTCGCAGTTCTTC.

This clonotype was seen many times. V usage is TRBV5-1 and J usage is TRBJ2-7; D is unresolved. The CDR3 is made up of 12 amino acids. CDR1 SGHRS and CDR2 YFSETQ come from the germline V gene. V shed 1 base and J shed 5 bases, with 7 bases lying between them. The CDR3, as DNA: TGCGCCAGCAGCTTGTTCGAGGACGAGCAGTACTTC. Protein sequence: CASSLFEDEQYF.

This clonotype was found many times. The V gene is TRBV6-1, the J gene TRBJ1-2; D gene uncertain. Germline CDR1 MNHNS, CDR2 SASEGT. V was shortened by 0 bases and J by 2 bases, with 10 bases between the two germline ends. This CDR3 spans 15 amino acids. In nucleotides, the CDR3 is TGTGCCAGCAGTGAAGCGAGGACGGGGAACTATGGCTACACCTTC. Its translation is CASSEARTGNYGYTF.

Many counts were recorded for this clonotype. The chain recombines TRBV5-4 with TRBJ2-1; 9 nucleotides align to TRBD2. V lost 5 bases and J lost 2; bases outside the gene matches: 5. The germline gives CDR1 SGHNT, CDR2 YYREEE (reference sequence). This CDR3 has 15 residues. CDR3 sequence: CASRKAGGPYNEQFF. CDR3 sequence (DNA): TGTGCCAGCAGAAAAGCGGGAGGTCCCTACAATGAGCAGTTCTTC.

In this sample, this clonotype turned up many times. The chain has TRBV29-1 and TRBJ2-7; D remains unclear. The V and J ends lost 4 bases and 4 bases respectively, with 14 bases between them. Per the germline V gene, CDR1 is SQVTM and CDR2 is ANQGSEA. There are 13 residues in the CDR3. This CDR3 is CSVVQQNEYEQYF. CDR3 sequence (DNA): TGCAGCGTTGTACAACAGAATGAGTACGAGCAGTACTTC.

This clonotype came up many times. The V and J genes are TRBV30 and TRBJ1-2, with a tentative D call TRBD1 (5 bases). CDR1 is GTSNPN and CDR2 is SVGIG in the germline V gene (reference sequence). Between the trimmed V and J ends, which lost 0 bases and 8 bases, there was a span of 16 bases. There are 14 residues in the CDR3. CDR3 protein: CAWSVRGTNLGYTF. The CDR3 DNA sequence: TGTGCCTGGAGTGTACGAGGGACCAACCTCGGCTACACCTTC.

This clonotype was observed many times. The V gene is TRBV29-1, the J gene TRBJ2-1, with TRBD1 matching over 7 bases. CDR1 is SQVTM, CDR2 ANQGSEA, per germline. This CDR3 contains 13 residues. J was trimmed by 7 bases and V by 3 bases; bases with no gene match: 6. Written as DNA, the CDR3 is TGCAGCGTTGAGGGCCACAGGGGAAATGAGCAGTTCTTC. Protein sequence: CSVEGHRGNEQFF.

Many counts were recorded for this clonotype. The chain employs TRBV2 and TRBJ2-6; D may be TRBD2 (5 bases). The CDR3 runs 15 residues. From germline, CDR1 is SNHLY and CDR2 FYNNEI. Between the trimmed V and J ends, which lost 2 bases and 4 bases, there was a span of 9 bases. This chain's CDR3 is CASSERASGANVLTF. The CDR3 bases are TGTGCCAGCAGTGAAAGGGCTAGCGGGGCCAACGTCCTGACTTTC.

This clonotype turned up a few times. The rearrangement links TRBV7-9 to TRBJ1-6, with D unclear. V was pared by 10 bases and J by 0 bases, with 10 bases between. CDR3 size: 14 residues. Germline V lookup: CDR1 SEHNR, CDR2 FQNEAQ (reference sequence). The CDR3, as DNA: TGTGCCACCTCCTCGAGCTCCTATAATTCACCCCTCCACTTT. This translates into CATSSSSYNSPLHF.

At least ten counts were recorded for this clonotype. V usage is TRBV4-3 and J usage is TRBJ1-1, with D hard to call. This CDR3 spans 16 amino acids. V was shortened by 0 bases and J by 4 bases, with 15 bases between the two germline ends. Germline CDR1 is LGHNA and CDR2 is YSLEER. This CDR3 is CASSQDPGALVTEAFF. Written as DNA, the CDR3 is TGCGCCAGCAGCCAAGATCCGGGAGCTTTGGTCACTGAAGCTTTCTTT.

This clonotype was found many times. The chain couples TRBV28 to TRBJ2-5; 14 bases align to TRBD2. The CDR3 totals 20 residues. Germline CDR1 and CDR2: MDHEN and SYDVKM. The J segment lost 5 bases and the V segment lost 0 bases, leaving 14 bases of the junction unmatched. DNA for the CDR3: TGTGCCAGCAGTTTATGGGGACTGACGACTAGCGGGAGGGCCGGGGAGACCCAGTACTTC. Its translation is CASSLWGLTTSGRAGETQYF. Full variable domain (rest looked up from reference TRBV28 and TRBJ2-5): DVKVTQSSRYLVKRTGEKVFLECVQDMDHENMFWYRQDPGLGLRLIYFSYDVKMKEKGDIPEGYSVSREKKERFSLILESASTNQTSMYLCASSLWGLTTSGRAGETQYFGPGTRLLVL.

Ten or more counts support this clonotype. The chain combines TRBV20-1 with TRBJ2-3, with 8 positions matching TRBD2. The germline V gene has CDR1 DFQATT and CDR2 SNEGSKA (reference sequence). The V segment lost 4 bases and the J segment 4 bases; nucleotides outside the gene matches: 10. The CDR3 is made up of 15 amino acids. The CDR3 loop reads CSATSFGREADTQYF. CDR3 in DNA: TGCAGTGCTACCTCCTTCGGGCGGGAGGCAGATACGCAGTATTTT.

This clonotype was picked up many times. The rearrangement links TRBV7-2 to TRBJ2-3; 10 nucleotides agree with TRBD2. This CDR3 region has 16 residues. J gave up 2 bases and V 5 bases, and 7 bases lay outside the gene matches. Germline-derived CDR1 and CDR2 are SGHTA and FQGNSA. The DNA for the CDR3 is TGTGCCAGCAGCCGTACCGGGACTAGCGTCACAGATACGCAGTATTTT. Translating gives CASSRTGTSVTDTQYF. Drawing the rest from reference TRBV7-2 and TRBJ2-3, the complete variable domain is GAGVSQSPSNKVTEKGKDVELRCDPISGHTALYWYRQSLGQGLEFLIYFQGNSAPDKSGLPSDRFSAERTGGSVSTLTIQRTQQEDSAVYLCASSRTGTSVTDTQYFGPGTRLTVL.

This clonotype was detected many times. The CDR3 protein is CASRGQPNQPQHF. CDR3 in DNA: TGTGCCAGCCGGGGACAGCCAAATCAGCCCCAGCATTTT. The V call is TRBV6-1, the J call TRBJ1-5, with TRBD1 matching 7 bases. Germline V gene data show CDR1 as MNHNS and CDR2 as SASEGT. J lost 4 bases, V lost 8 bases, and 5 bases had no gene match. This CDR3 spans 13 amino acids.

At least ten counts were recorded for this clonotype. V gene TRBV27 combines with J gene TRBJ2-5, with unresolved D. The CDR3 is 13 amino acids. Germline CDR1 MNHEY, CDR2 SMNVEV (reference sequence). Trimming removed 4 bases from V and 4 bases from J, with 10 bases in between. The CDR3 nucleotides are TGTGCCAGCAGTTCCCCAGGTTCAGAGACCCAGTACTTC. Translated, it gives CASSSPGSETQYF.

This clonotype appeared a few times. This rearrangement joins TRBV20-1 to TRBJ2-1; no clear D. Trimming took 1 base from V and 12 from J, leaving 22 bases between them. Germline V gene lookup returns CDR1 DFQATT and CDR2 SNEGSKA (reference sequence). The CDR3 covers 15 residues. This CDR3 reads CSARGRSAQELAQFF. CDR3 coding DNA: TGCAGTGCTAGAGGGCGGTCCGCCCAAGAGCTCGCGCAGTTCTTC.

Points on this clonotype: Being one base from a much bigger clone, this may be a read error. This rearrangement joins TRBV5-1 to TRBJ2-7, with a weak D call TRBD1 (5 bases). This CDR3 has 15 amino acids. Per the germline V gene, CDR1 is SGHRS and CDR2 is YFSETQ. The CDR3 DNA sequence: TGCGTCAGCATTAGCCAGGGTGGTTTAAAGGGTGAGCAGTACTTC. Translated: CVSISQGGLKGEQYF.

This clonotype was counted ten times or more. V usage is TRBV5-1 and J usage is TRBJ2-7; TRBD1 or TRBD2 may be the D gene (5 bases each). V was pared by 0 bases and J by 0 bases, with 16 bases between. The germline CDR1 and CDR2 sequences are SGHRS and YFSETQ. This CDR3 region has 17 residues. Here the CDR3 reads CASSLGTRGSTSYEQYF. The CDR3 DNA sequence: TGCGCCAGCAGCTTGGGGACACGGGGTAGCACCTCCTACGAGCAGTACTTC.

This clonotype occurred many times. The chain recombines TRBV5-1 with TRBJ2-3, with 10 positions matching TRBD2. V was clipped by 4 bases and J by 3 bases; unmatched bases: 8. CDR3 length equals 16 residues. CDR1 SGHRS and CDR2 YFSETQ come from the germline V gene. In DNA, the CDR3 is TGCGCCAGCAGCCTACCGGGACTAGCGATTACAGATACGCAGTATTTT. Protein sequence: CASSLPGLAITDTQYF.